This T cell receptor (beta chain) stems from a study of cytomegalovirus exposure and HLA in healthy donors. On this clone: The antigen is undetermined.

Study observations and caveats: Cytomegalovirus-associated TCR beta chains were listed, numbering under 200.

The CDR3 contains 13 residues. Germline lookup yields CDR1 SGDLS and CDR2 YYNGEE. Deletions cut 3 bases from V and 1 base from J, with 7 bases between. Researchers ran the PCR with 60 Vbeta and 13 Jbeta primers. Sequencing used immunoSEQ multiplex PCR; TCRdb keeps in-frame clones, though not all of them. Of fewer than 60,000 clones listed, 50% to 70% were seen once; the top ten hold 12%. The sample consisted of PBMCs. The rearrangement uses TRBV9 and TRBJ1-1, with D unresolved. This sequence was found in a human donor in good health. CDR3 sequence (DNA): TGTGCCAGCAGCGGGCAGCGGAACACTGAAGCTTTCTTT. This gives the protein CASSGQRNTEAFF.